The 17 T cell receptor beta chains listed next were all sequenced from one sample in a study of post-analysis software for immune sequencing data. Study outcomes and limitations: The study found TRBV5-6, TRBV5-1 and TRBV20-1 among about five TRBV segments more frequent in patients than controls.

Libraries were made from TCR beta cDNA, and they carried unique molecular identifiers. One entry per CDR3 protein results from TCRdb running MiXCR on the PCR reads. This sample has around 710,000 distinct CDR3 sequences, with around 45% found just once. These receptors have no known antigen. The source material was blood. Source of these receptors: a girl between 10 and 17 years old with multiple sclerosis.

J is TRBJ2-1 and V is TRBV25-1; 9 nucleotides align to TRBD2. The junction had 15 bases not matched to a gene; V was cut back by 8 bases and J by 13 bases. The CDR3 consists of 14 residues. The germline CDR1 and CDR2 sequences are MGHDK and SYGVNS. In DNA form, the CDR3 reads TGTGCCAGCGGGAGGACTAGCGCGAGTGGGACCCAGTTCTTC. Protein: CASGRTSASGTQFF.

The chain uses TRBV11-2 and TRBJ2-1, with 10 bases matching TRBD2. The CDR3 loop spans 18 amino acids. The V and J ends lost 1 base and 2 bases, in that order; junction bases with no gene match: 8. CDR1 is SGHAT and CDR2 is FQNNGV in the germline V gene. This CDR3 is CASSLGSSGGPPYNEQFF. CDR3 nucleotide sequence: TGTGCCAGCAGCTTAGGGAGTAGCGGGGGGCCCCCCTACAATGAGCAGTTCTTC.

The chain joins TRBV12-3 or TRBV12-4 to TRBJ2-1; D may be TRBD1 (5 bases). The V end was cut by 2 bases, the J end by 0 bases, with 14 bases between. CDR3 length: 17 residues. This CDR3 is CASSLSWYDSSYNEQFF. In DNA, the CDR3 is TGTGCCAGCAGTTTAAGTTGGTATGACAGCTCCTACAATGAGCAGTTCTTC.

The J gene is TRBJ2-5, the V gene TRBV15; D not resolved. Germline V gene lookup returns CDR1 LNHNV and CDR2 YYDKDF (reference sequence). The CDR3 totals 13 residues. V was clipped by 5 bases and J by 5 bases, with 12 bases between them. The CDR3 DNA reads TGTGCCACCAGCGTCAGGATTTGGGAGACCCAGTACTTC. This encodes CATSVRIWETQYF. The complete variable domain, with remaining parts taken from reference TRBV15 and TRBJ2-5, reads DAMVIQNPRYQVTQFGKPVTLSCSQTLNHNVMYWYQQKSSQAPKLLFHYYDKDFNNEADTPDNFQSRRPNTSFCFLDIRSPGLGDTAMYLCATSVRIWETQYFGPGTRLLVL.

This clonotype was seen at least ten times. The chain couples TRBV4-1 to TRBJ1-2; D is possibly TRBD1 (5 bases). The CDR3 runs 16 residues. Trimming took off 0 bases at V and 0 bases at J, with 11 bases between the two ends. Germline-derived CDR1 and CDR2 are MGHRA and YSYEKL. CDR3 sequence reads: CASSQDPGTSNYGYTF. The CDR3 DNA reads as TGCGCCAGCAGCCAAGATCCTGGGACCTCTAACTATGGCTACACCTTC.

The gene calls are TRBV6-1 and TRBJ1-4; weak D call: TRBD1 (5 bases). V was shortened by 11 bases and J by 0 bases, with 16 bases between the two germline ends. CDR1 is MNHNS and CDR2 is SASEGT in the germline V gene. The CDR3 covers 15 residues. This chain's CDR3 is CALTATFATNEKLFF. In DNA, the CDR3 is TGTGCCTTGACAGCAACCTTTGCAACTAATGAAAAACTGTTTTTT.

This clonotype showed up just a few times. This chain joins TRBV29-1 and TRBJ2-1; TRBD2 matches at 16 bases. The germline CDR1 and CDR2 sequences are SQVTM and ANQGSEA. The CDR3 has 17 residues. J was trimmed by 7 bases and V by 0 bases; bases with no gene match: 6. The CDR3 nucleotides read TGCAGCGTTGAAGATGGGACTAGCGGGAGGGTAGTTAATGAGCAGTTCTTC. Its protein is CSVEDGTSGRVVNEQFF.

The rearrangement links TRBV27 to TRBJ2-4; D remains ambiguous. The J call is doubtful: the DNA matches TRBJ2-7 better. CDR3 size: 11 residues. CDR1 and CDR2 (germline): MNHEY, SMNVEV (reference sequence). Here the CDR3 reads CASMAGTEQYF. CDR3 sequence (DNA): TGTGCCAGCATGGCAGGAACCGAGCAGTACTTC.

The chain has TRBV7-3 and TRBJ2-7; 7 bases are a match to TRBD2. CDR1 and CDR2 (germline): SGHTA, FQGTGA. The CDR3 spans 13 residues. V was pared by 3 bases and J by 6 bases, with 5 bases of the junction left unmatched. The CDR3 spells CASSFGGRGEQYF. The CDR3, as DNA: TGTGCCAGCAGCTTTGGGGGGAGGGGCGAGCAGTACTTC.

This clonotype came up once. The chain uses TRBV29-1 and TRBJ2-5, with 9 bases fitting TRBD1. Germline loops: CDR1 SQVTM, CDR2 ANQGSEA. V trimming: 6 bases; J trimming: 5 bases; junction bases outside the gene matches: 4. This CDR3 has 12 amino acids. CDR3: CSVLTGGETQYF. The CDR3 nucleotides are TGCAGCGTGTTGACAGGGGGGGAGACCCAGTACTTC.

This chain joins TRBV5-5 and TRBJ2-7, with D unclear. The CDR3 loop spans 14 amino acids. V was trimmed by 0 bases and J by 4 bases, leaving 11 bases between them. Germline V gives CDR1 SGHKS, CDR2 YYEKEE (reference sequence). This CDR3 is CASSLEDLGYEQYF. Written as DNA, the CDR3 is TGTGCCAGCAGCTTGGAAGATCTTGGGTACGAGCAGTACTTC. Together with reference TRBV5-5 and TRBJ2-7, the CDR3 gives the full variable domain: DAGVTQSPTHLIKTRGQQVTLRCSPISGHKSVSWYQQVLGQGPQFIFQYYEKEERGRGNFPDRFSARQFPNYSSELNVNALLLGDSALYLCASSLEDLGYEQYFGPGTRLTVT.

The rearrangement joins TRBV6-2 or TRBV6-3 to TRBJ2-7; 12 nucleotides match TRBD2. CDR3 length: 16 amino acids. Germline assignment: CDR1 MNHEY and CDR2 SVGEGT. V shed 11 bases, J shed 3 bases, and the junction held 14 bases outside the gene matches. The CDR3 coding sequence is TGTGCCTGCCACCTAGCGGGAGGGACCGCCCTCTACGAGCAGTACTTC. The encoded protein is CACHLAGGTALYEQYF.

V is TRBV4-3 and J is TRBJ1-5, with unresolved D. This CDR3 region has 16 residues. Germline CDR1 reads LGHNA; CDR2 reads YSLEER. V was trimmed by 4 bases and J by 2 bases, leaving 15 bases between them. Here the CDR3 DNA reads TGCGCCAGCAGCCGTAAAGGTGAGGGCGGCAATCAGCCCCAGCATTTT. It specifies CASSRKGEGGNQPQHF.

This clonotype occurred a few times. The chain has TRBV20-1 and TRBJ2-1, with 14 bases fitting TRBD2. The CDR3 sequence is 17 residues long. The J segment lost 2 bases and the V segment lost 5 bases, leaving 8 bases of the junction unmatched. The germline CDR1 and CDR2 sequences are DFQATT and SNEGSKA (reference sequence). The CDR3 DNA reads as TGCAGTGCTGTCGGGACTAGCGGGAGTTCAGCCTACAATGAGCAGTTCTTC. Its protein is CSAVGTSGSSAYNEQFF.

The V call is TRBV5-1, the J call TRBJ2-1; 9 bases are shared with TRBD2. This CDR3 is 15 amino acids long. Germline assignment: CDR1 SGHRS and CDR2 YFSETQ. V lost 5 bases and J lost 8; bases outside the gene matches: 11. The CDR3 protein is CASRVWREGRHEQFF. In DNA, the CDR3 is TGCGCCAGCAGAGTGTGGCGGGAGGGCAGGCATGAGCAGTTCTTC.

V and J are TRBV6-1 and TRBJ2-5, with a tentative D call TRBD2 (6 bases). V was cut by 0 bases and J by 1 base, with 9 bases left in between. CDR1 and CDR2 from the germline V gene are MNHNS and SASEGT. The CDR3 runs to 15 residues. The CDR3 spells CASSEAGLLQETQYF. For the CDR3, the DNA is TGTGCCAGCAGTGAAGCGGGACTGCTCCAAGAGACCCAGTACTTC.

With respect to this clonotype: The junction and the germline gene differ at one end; a read error may be behind it. V is TRBV10-3 and J is TRBJ2-7; D might be TRBD1 (6 bases). TRBJ2-1 matches the DNA end more closely, so the J call is doubtful. Looked up from germline, CDR1 is ENHRY and CDR2 is SYGVKD. CDR3 length equals 14 residues. CDR3 DNA: TGTGCCGTCAGTGATTCGCAGGGGCGGGCTGAGCAGTTCTTC. This codes for CAVSDSQGRAEQFF.